The rows below give T cell receptor beta chains drawn from one sample of a study of blood T cell repertoires in COVID-19. The protocol was immunoSEQ multiplex PCR, while the TCRdb copy is restricted to in-frame clones and leaves out a portion. The sample has 30,000 to 35,000 clones, 85% seen once. Input material: peripheral blood. These receptors all come from a human donor with acute or convalescent COVID-19. The donor label of this sample is uncertain. CDR3s include the opening cysteine and the closing phenylalanine or tryptophan.

v_call: TRBV4-2; cdr3_aa: CASSQAGGEDYGYTF
v_call: TRBV5-6; cdr3_aa: CASSALTGITGNTIYF
v_call: TRBV6-5; cdr3_aa: CAGERDRDTDTQYF
v_call: TRBV6-6; cdr3_aa: CASSTGDRSEKLFF
v_call: TRBV7-8; cdr3_aa: CASSLGSFRGRSNEKLFF
v_call: TRBV18; cdr3_aa: CASSPEELAGANEQFF
v_call: TRBV14; cdr3_aa: CASSDIPPAYSGNTIYF
v_call: TRBV3-1/TRBV3-2; cdr3_aa: CASSQGQDQPQHF
v_call: TRBV13; cdr3_aa: CASSSSLGQGGRNEQFF
v_call: TRBV6-6; cdr3_aa: CASSSGGGKETQYF
v_call: TRBV2; cdr3_aa: CASRGQGGELFF
v_call: TRBV6-6; cdr3_aa: CASSFPEMNTEAFF
v_call: TRBV3-1/TRBV3-2; cdr3_aa: CASSQDLGQGGETQYF
v_call: TRBV11-3; cdr3_aa: CASSDLGGSYNEQFF
v_call: TRBV2; cdr3_aa: CASSPGLQETQYF
v_call: TRBV4-3; cdr3_aa: CASSQDGGGVGYGYTF
v_call: TRBV5-4; cdr3_aa: CASSLFQGNSPLHF
v_call: TRBV11-3; cdr3_aa: CASSSGVTDTQYF
v_call: TRBV11-3; cdr3_aa: CASSSLAGPVYEQYF
v_call: TRBV27; cdr3_aa: CASSVLGGRWKEQYF
v_call: TRBV6-1; cdr3_aa: CASSEMGTGIWGYTF
v_call: TRBV6-5; cdr3_aa: CASSYPGGGRNEQFF
v_call: TRBV7-6; cdr3_aa: CASSAGSAGGTKQYF
v_call: TRBV7-3; cdr3_aa: CASSPLGGPQETQYF
v_call: TRBV11-2; cdr3_aa: CASSLGQGANGELFF
v_call: TRBV18; cdr3_aa: CASSPGDSGTEAFF
v_call: TRBV4-3; cdr3_aa: CASSQVTVVNSPLHF
v_call: TRBV3-1/TRBV3-2; cdr3_aa: CASSPIQGAGELFF
v_call: TRBV21-1; cdr3_aa: CASSKGARQGALVAEAFF
v_call: TRBV6-5; cdr3_aa: CASTRQGGPGAEAFF
v_call: TRBV10-3; cdr3_aa: CAISERQDNQPQHF
v_call: TRBV5-5; cdr3_aa: CASSSSGLLKTEAFF
v_call: TRBV18; cdr3_aa: CASSIRQGDTEAFF
v_call: TRBV10-2; cdr3_aa: CASRAVLAGATNEKLFF
v_call: TRBV30; cdr3_aa: CALWGVYEQYF
v_call: TRBV7-9; cdr3_aa: CASSLSSGGRGTDTQYF
v_call: TRBV30; cdr3_aa: CAWTGQQNSPLHF
v_call: TRBV2; cdr3_aa: CASSTRTGVNEQYF
v_call: TRBV9; cdr3_aa: CASSVAPQAGTGEDGYTF
v_call: TRBV6-5; cdr3_aa: CASSPPGGTTIYF
v_call: TRBV18; cdr3_aa: CASSPRDGRGQPQHF
v_call: TRBV5-4; cdr3_aa: CASSLVAGGNTEAFF
v_call: TRBV14; cdr3_aa: CASSQDGYGYTF
v_call: TRBV19; cdr3_aa: CASSVLAQPQETQYF
v_call: TRBV19; cdr3_aa: CASSGAANEKLFF
v_call: TRBV28; cdr3_aa: CASSLSGYEQYF
v_call: TRBV6-2/TRBV6-3; cdr3_aa: CASSESSGGASETQYF
v_call: TRBV10-2; cdr3_aa: CASSLLGMVQGESYEQYF
v_call: TRBV7-8; cdr3_aa: CASSLDGQNYGYTF
v_call: TRBV6-5; cdr3_aa: CASSLGTSGGAQYF
v_call: TRBV7-6; cdr3_aa: CASSLQAGLEQPQHF
v_call: TRBV29-1; cdr3_aa: CSVEGGGYGYTF